A single sample gave rise to the 28 T cell receptor beta chains below, sequenced in a study of OX40 agonist ivuxolimab in advanced cancers. Assay: immunoSEQ multiplex PCR; the TCRdb copy retains only in-frame clones and omits some. The data contain 85,000 to 100,000 clones, approximately 93% of them singletons. The sequencing used CD4+ or CD8+ T cells sorted from blood, collected in a trial of the OX40 agonist ivuxolimab. These receptors were taken from an adult with an advanced solid tumor such as melanoma, head and neck, liver or kidney cancer.

The chain employs TRBV20-1 and TRBJ2-5; D is unresolved. Germline assignment: CDR1 DFQATT and CDR2 SNEGSKA (reference sequence). The CDR3 extends over 10 amino acids. Trimming removed 5 bases at V and 5 bases at J, with 6 bases between. The CDR3 region is CSAPMETQYF. The CDR3 DNA is TGCAGTGCTCCTATGGAGACCCAGTACTTC.

In its sample, this clone was seen once. The chain uses TRBV4-1 and TRBJ2-4, with D uncertain. Germline values: CDR1 MGHRA, CDR2 YSYEKL. V lost 1 base, J lost 1 base, and 5 bases lay in between. The CDR3 extends over 14 amino acids. CDR3 region: CASSQGPAKNIQYF. The DNA for the CDR3 is TGCGCCAGCAGCCAAGGGCCCGCCAAAAACATTCAGTACTTC.

The chain recombines TRBV18 with TRBJ1-2, with D tentatively TRBD1 (5 bases). V was pared by 6 bases and J by 3 bases, with 14 bases between. The V gene's germline CDR1 is KGHSH and CDR2 LQKENI. The CDR3 has 14 amino acids. The DNA of the CDR3 is TGTGCCAGCTCGCGTCAGGGAACCGACTATGGCTACACCTTC. Protein sequence: CASSRQGTDYGYTF.

The V and J genes are TRBV30 and TRBJ1-6; 9 nucleotides match TRBD1. This CDR3 is built from 16 residues. The V gene end was trimmed by 3 bases and the J gene end by 2 bases; junction bases not matched to a gene: 5. In germline, CDR1 is GTSNPN, CDR2 SVGIG (reference sequence). CDR3 DNA: TGTGCCTGGAGAATAGGACAGGGGACCTATAATTCACCCCTCCACTTT. It encodes CAWRIGQGTYNSPLHF.

J is TRBJ1-2 and V is TRBV9; TRBD1 might be the D (5 bases). Germline V CDR1 and CDR2: SGDLS, YYNGEE. Trimming shortened V by 1 base and J by 3 bases, and 10 bases separated the two germline ends. The CDR3 runs 14 residues. CDR3 coding DNA: TGTGCCAGCAGCGTATGGGGAGGGGACTATGGCTACACCTTC. The encoded protein is CASSVWGGDYGYTF.

The CDR3 here is CATSKERNSGNTIYF. In DNA, the CDR3 is TGTGCCACCAGCAAGGAACGAAACTCTGGAAACACCATATATTTT. This rearrangement joins TRBV15 to TRBJ1-3; D not certain. Germline V lookup: CDR1 LNHNV, CDR2 YYDKDF (reference sequence). With 4 bases removed from V and 0 bases from J, the gap between germline ends came to 10 bases. CDR3 size: 15 residues.

The J gene is TRBJ2-7, the V gene TRBV6-5; D gene uncertain. The germline V gene has CDR1 MNHEY and CDR2 SVGAGI. V was pared by 4 bases and J by 0 bases, with 10 bases between. This CDR3 is built from 14 residues. DNA of the CDR3: TGTGCCAGCAGTTCCATCGTAAGCTCCTACGAGCAGTACGTC. Its translation is CASSSIVSSYEQYV.

The chain carries TRBV28 and TRBJ2-5, with no clear D. Germline V gene sequence: CDR1 MDHEN, CDR2 SYDVKM. There are 12 residues in the CDR3. V shed 3 bases and J shed 2 bases, with 4 bases lying between them. CDR3 DNA: TGTGCCAGCAGTTTGTTGCAAGAGACCCAGTACTTC. It specifies CASSLLQETQYF.

For the CDR3, the DNA is TGTGCCATCAGTGAAAGGACTAGCGGGGGCACCGGTGAGCAGTTCTTC. It translates to CAISERTSGGTGEQFF. This chain uses TRBV10-3 with TRBJ2-1; 13 positions agree with TRBD2. V was clipped by 3 bases and J by 9 bases; unmatched bases: 8. Looked up from germline, CDR1 is ENHRY and CDR2 is SYGVKD. CDR3 length equals 16 residues.

The chain combines TRBV19 with TRBJ2-5; 9 bases are shared with TRBD1. This CDR3 comprises 13 residues. CDR1 LNHDA and CDR2 SQIVND come from the germline V gene (reference sequence). Trimming cost V 7 bases and J 7 bases; bases outside gene matches: 7. CDR3 sequence reads: CASMGQGVGTQYF. CDR3 nucleotides: TGTGCCAGTATGGGACAGGGAGTAGGGACCCAGTACTTC.

The chain combines TRBV28 with TRBJ1-6; D remains ambiguous. V lost 9 bases to trimming and J lost 1 base, with 10 bases between them. Germline assignment: CDR1 MDHEN and CDR2 SYDVKM. This CDR3 contains 14 residues. CDR3 loop: CASGVISYNSPLHF. The CDR3 DNA is TGTGCCAGTGGGGTGATTTCCTATAATTCACCCCTCCACTTT.

This clone has a single count. The chain has TRBV27 and TRBJ1-5; TRBD1 matches 8 bases. CDR3 length equals 16 residues. Per germline, CDR1 MNHEY and CDR2 SMNVEV (reference sequence). The V segment lost 6 bases and the J segment 1 base; nucleotides outside the gene matches: 8. The CDR3 coding sequence is TGTGCCAGCAGGTGGACAGGGTTGGGGAGCAATCAGCCCCAGCATTTT. Translated: CASRWTGLGSNQPQHF.

The chain has TRBV7-3 and TRBJ2-2, with 9 positions matching TRBD1. Germline-derived CDR1 and CDR2 are SGHTA and FQGTGA. The V and J ends lost 5 bases and 7 bases, in that order; junction bases with no gene match: 5. The CDR3 runs to 14 residues. In DNA form, the CDR3 reads TGTGCCAGCAGCCCCGGGACAGGGCACGGGGAGCTGTTTTTT. This encodes CASSPGTGHGELFF.

CDR3 DNA sequence: TGTGCCAGCAGTTACGAGGGGGCGGGAGCCGCTTTCTTT. It encodes CASSYEGAGAAFF. V gene TRBV6-6 combines with J gene TRBJ1-1; 7 bases are a match to TRBD1. The CDR3 has 13 residues. Germline V gene data show CDR1 as MNHNY and CDR2 as SVGAGI (reference sequence). V dropped 2 bases and J dropped 11; count of bases not matched to a gene: 8.

J is TRBJ1-5 and V is TRBV30; D call uncertain. Per germline, CDR1 GTSNPN and CDR2 SVGIG (reference sequence). Trimming removed 3 bases from V and 4 bases from J, with 7 bases in between. The CDR3 runs 12 residues. For the CDR3, the DNA is TGTGCCTGGAGGCTCGGGAATCAGCCCCAGCATTTT. This translates into CAWRLGNQPQHF.

J is TRBJ1-3 and V is TRBV10-3; D gene uncertain. The germline V gene encodes CDR1 ENHRY and CDR2 SYGVKD. The V gene lost 5 bases and the J gene lost 2 bases, with 1 base spanning the gap. The CDR3 extends over 11 amino acids. CDR3 region: CAISTGNTIYF. The DNA for the CDR3 is TGTGCCATCAGTACTGGAAACACCATATATTTT.

This rearrangement joins TRBV7-9 to TRBJ1-5, with 7 bases aligning to TRBD1. CDR3 length equals 15 residues. Trimming took 1 base from V and 6 from J; bases not matched to a gene: 6. CDR1 SEHNR and CDR2 FQNEAQ come from the germline V gene (reference sequence). CDR3 residues: CASSLGQGIPQPQHF. For the CDR3, the DNA is TGTGCCAGCAGCTTAGGACAGGGAATTCCTCAGCCCCAGCATTTT. The variable domain in full, with the rest retrieved from reference TRBV7-9 and TRBJ1-5, is DTGVSQNPRHKITKRGQNVTFRCDPISEHNRLYWYRQTLGQGPEFLTYFQNEAQLEKSRLLSDRFSAERPKGSFSTLEIQRTEQGDSAMYLCASSLGQGIPQPQHFGDGTRLSIL.

This clone has just one count. The chain links TRBV28 to TRBJ1-2; possibly TRBD1 for D (5 bases). There are 13 residues in the CDR3. CDR1 and CDR2 (germline): MDHEN, SYDVKM. V was clipped by 4 bases and J by 8 bases, with 14 bases between them. The DNA for the CDR3 is TGTGCCAGCAGTTGGGTGGGGGTGACCGGCTACACCTTC. It yields the protein CASSWVGVTGYTF.

The chain employs TRBV19 and TRBJ2-6, with D unclear. The germline gives CDR1 LNHDA, CDR2 SQIVND (reference sequence). This CDR3 comprises 17 residues. Deletions cut 5 bases from V and 0 bases from J, with 14 bases between. The CDR3 sequence: CASSDPRRSSGANVLTF. The CDR3 DNA is TGTGCCAGTAGTGACCCTAGACGCAGCTCTGGGGCCAACGTCCTGACTTTC.

The chain has TRBV9 and TRBJ2-7, with D tentatively TRBD1 (5 bases). This CDR3 is built from 14 residues. CDR1 is SGDLS, CDR2 YYNGEE, per germline. The germline V and J ends were trimmed by 0 bases and 8 bases, with 15 bases remaining between them. CDR3 protein: CASSVDSRASQQYF. CDR3 nucleotides: TGTGCCAGCAGCGTAGATTCCAGGGCCAGTCAGCAGTACTTC.

The chain employs TRBV4-2 and TRBJ1-2; no clear D gene. Trimming left V 0 bases short and J 1 base short, with 9 bases between. CDR1 and CDR2 from the germline V gene are LGHNA and YNFKEQ. This CDR3 spans 15 amino acids. CDR3 DNA sequence: TGTGCCAGCAGCCAAGATCTTGGGATTAACTATGGCTACACCTTC. Amino acids: CASSQDLGINYGYTF.

J is TRBJ2-5 and V is TRBV19; 10 nucleotides agree with TRBD2. Germline CDR1 and CDR2: LNHDA and SQIVND (reference sequence). V was pared by 2 bases and J by 5 bases, with 8 bases of the junction left unmatched. CDR3 length: 16 amino acids. The CDR3 reads CASSIIASGGAETQYF. For the CDR3, the DNA is TGTGCCAGTAGTATAATCGCCAGCGGGGGGGCGGAGACCCAGTACTTC.

The chain uses TRBV5-1 and TRBJ1-3; TRBD1 might be the D (6 bases). Trimming left V 0 bases short and J 2 bases short, with 12 bases between. The CDR3 runs 16 residues. Germline V gives CDR1 SGHRS, CDR2 YFSETQ. CDR3: CASSLVGGIAGNTIYF. DNA for the CDR3: TGCGCCAGCAGCTTGGTAGGGGGAATCGCTGGAAACACCATATATTTT.

This chain connects TRBV6-5 to TRBJ2-3; 12 bases agree with TRBD2. Losses at the gene ends were 5 bases for V and 6 bases for J; bases not matched to a gene: 6. This CDR3 has 15 amino acids. Per the germline V gene, CDR1 is MNHEY and CDR2 is SVGAGI. The CDR3 here is CASSPTSGGLDTQYF. Written as DNA, the CDR3 is TGTGCCAGCAGTCCAACTAGCGGGGGGCTGGATACGCAGTATTTT.

The chain couples TRBV7-8 to TRBJ1-3; D is unclear. The V gene's germline CDR1 is SGHVS and CDR2 FQNEAQ. Trimming cost V 0 bases and J 0 bases, with 6 bases left between them. The CDR3 runs to 15 residues. CDR3 bases: TGTGCCAGCAGCTTAGCGGCCGACTCTGGAAACACCATATATTTT. This gives the protein CASSLAADSGNTIYF.

This chain links TRBV30 with TRBJ2-3; D is perhaps TRBD1 (6 bases). The germline CDR1 and CDR2 sequences are GTSNPN and SVGIG (reference sequence). This CDR3 is 16 amino acids long. V lost 1 base and J lost 2, with 16 bases in between. CDR3: CAWSAPDSDITDTQYF. The CDR3 coding sequence is TGTGCCTGGAGTGCTCCGGACAGCGATATCACAGATACGCAGTATTTT.

The chain links TRBV5-1 to TRBJ1-2; 7 bases are shared with TRBD1. This CDR3 comprises 13 residues. V lost 4 bases and J lost 8; bases outside the gene matches: 8. The germline gives CDR1 SGHRS, CDR2 YFSETQ. DNA for the CDR3: TGCGCCAGCAGCCCCCAGGGGGTAGAGGGCTACACCTTC. Protein sequence: CASSPQGVEGYTF.

The CDR3 coding sequence is TGCGCCAGCAGCTTGGAGGGGCGTACAGATACGCAGTATTTT. Its protein product is CASSLEGRTDTQYF. The chain recombines TRBV5-1 with TRBJ2-3; D possibly corresponds to TRBD1 (5 bases). CDR1 is SGHRS and CDR2 is YFSETQ in the germline V gene. Trimming took 0 bases from V and 3 from J, leaving 8 bases between them. This CDR3 contains 14 residues.